Sequencing of this T cell receptor beta chain was carried out in a study of blood T cells in healthy people across ages. Through a sample-barcoded 5' primer and a J-beta primer mix, a second PCR was run for roughly 7 to 12 cycles. Using its own MiXCR run on the 5' RACE reads, TCRdb lists one record per CDR3 protein. The sample contains about 640,000 distinct CDR3 sequences, under 65% of which appear only once. V gave up 2 bases and J gave up 2 bases, with 18 bases separating them. Germline values: CDR1 SGDLS, CDR2 YYNGEE. This CDR3 is 17 amino acids long. Ranging in age from about 6 to 100, the donors were healthy Caucasian individuals from Russia. It was approximately 10 milliliters of peripheral blood that were drawn from each donor. The study, taken as a whole, reports: It was held that diversity estimates obtained from one million T cells represented underestimates. Both higher diversity and more naive CD4+ cells marked long-lived donors when set against aged donors.

Remarks on this clonotype: Antigen unknown.

The sequence came from a man in his fifties or sixties in good health. The chain combines TRBV9 with TRBJ2-3; unclear D gene. What was sequenced was blood. CDR3 loop: CASSVFGSLQFTDTQYF. In DNA, the CDR3 is TGTGCCAGCAGCGTTTTCGGTTCTCTTCAATTCACAGATACGCAGTATTTT.